This TCR beta chain originates from a study of T cells in tumors after PD-1 blockade. For the study at large: Each patient got pembrolizumab 200 mg every 3 weeks or cemiplimab 350 mg every 2 weeks. Study results and caveats: Blood contained about 44% of the tumor's TCR clonotypes.

The assay was immunoSEQ multiplex PCR, and TCRdb's table has in-frame clones only and misses some. Of 60,000 or so clones in the sample, roughly 78% are singletons; the top ten hold around an eighth. This clone turned up a few times. Its antigen is undetermined. The sample consisted of PBMCs, taken before anti-PD-1 treatment. The sequence was collected from a human donor with basal cell carcinoma.

The CDR3 DNA reads as TGCGCCAGCAGCCAATCGAGTGGAAACACCATATATTTT. Residues: CASSQSSGNTIYF. This chain links TRBV5-1 with TRBJ1-3; D unresolved. This CDR3 has 13 amino acids. V was shortened by 4 bases and J by 3 bases, with 8 bases between the two germline ends. Germline CDR1 is SGHRS and CDR2 is YFSETQ.